This entry features one T cell receptor (beta chain) sequence. The sample originates from a study of blood T cell repertoires in COVID-19. V lost 6 bases to trimming and J lost 7 bases, with 13 bases between them. The CDR3 is 13 residues long. Germline values: CDR1 SNHLY, CDR2 FYNNEI. The protocol was immunoSEQ multiplex PCR, while the TCRdb copy is restricted to in-frame clones and leaves out a portion. The sample shows some 360,000 clones, about 89% of them seen only once. The material sequenced was peripheral blood. The chain combines TRBV2 with TRBJ1-5; tentatively, D is TRBD1 (5 bases). The TCR originated in a woman aged 55 to 70 with COVID-19, enrolled during active disease. The CDR3 DNA reads as TGTGCCAGCAGAGAATCCCAGGGACAGCCCCAGCATTTT. Translating it yields CASRESQGQPQHF. Complete variable domain (other parts from reference TRBV2 and TRBJ1-5): EPEVTQTPSHQVTQMGQEVILRCVPISNHLYFYWYRQILGQKVEFLVSFYNNEISEKSEIFDDQFSVERPDGSNFTLKIRSTKLEDSAMYFCASRESQGQPQHFGDGTRLSIL.